This passage covers 9 T cell receptor beta chains from one sample sequenced in a study of post-analysis software for immune sequencing data. Study-wide results and caveats: Several TRBV segments, TRBV5-6, TRBV5-1 and TRBV20-1 among them, were found more frequent in patients than controls.

No antigen has been assigned to these receptors. Unique molecular identifiers were carried by the TCR beta cDNA libraries. TCRdb redid the calling of the PCR reads with MiXCR, one entry per CDR3 protein. The profile shows some 450,000 distinct CDR3 sequences, under 55% of them singletons. The sequencing input was blood. Receptor source: a girl aged 10 to 17 with multiple sclerosis.

CDR3 in amino acids: CASSARVRNNEQFF. The DNA for the CDR3 is TGTGCCAGCAGTGCCAGGGTCCGAAACAATGAGCAGTTCTTC. This sequence joins TRBV7-2 and TRBJ2-1; maybe TRBD1 (5 bases). CDR1 and CDR2 (germline): SGHTA, FQGNSA. The CDR3 is 14 residues long. Trimming left V 6 bases short and J 5 bases short, with 14 bases between.

V usage is TRBV7-2 and J usage is TRBJ2-3; the match to TRBD1 covers 7 bases. CDR3 length equals 16 residues. Trimming took 4 bases from V and 1 from J; bases not matched to a gene: 8. Germline lookup yields CDR1 SGHTA and CDR2 FQGNSA. The CDR3 nucleotides read TGTGCCAGCAGCTGGAACCCCGGGACAGGCACAGATACGCAGTATTTT. Amino acids: CASSWNPGTGTDTQYF.

J is TRBJ2-1 and V is TRBV28, with D uncertain. The CDR3 spans 14 residues. The V and J ends lost 6 bases and 1 base respectively, with 10 bases between them. In germline, CDR1 is MDHEN, CDR2 SYDVKM. In DNA form, the CDR3 reads TGTGCCAGCAGGTTAGGTGGGTCCTACAATGAGCAGTTCTTC. It specifies CASRLGGSYNEQFF.

This clonotype has a handful of counts. The V call is TRBV6-5, the J call TRBJ2-5; perhaps TRBD1 as D (5 bases). Germline V gene sequence: CDR1 MNHEY, CDR2 SVGAGI. This CDR3 has 14 amino acids. V lost 0 bases, J lost 7 bases, and 12 bases lay in between. The CDR3 region has the DNA TGTGCCAGCAGTTACTCGGGCATTCAGGGGACCCAGTACTTC. Its protein is CASSYSGIQGTQYF.

This clonotype was seen a single time. At one boundary the junction diverges from the germline segment, which might be a read error. This chain uses TRBV7-7 with TRBJ1-2, with 8 positions matching TRBD1. CDR1 is SSHAT, CDR2 FNYEAQ, per germline (reference sequence). The CDR3 contains 14 residues. CDR3 coding DNA: TGTGCTAGCACCCCGATTCAGGGGGCACAGGGCTACACCTTC. It codes for CASTPIQGAQGYTF.

This rearrangement joins TRBV11-2 to TRBJ2-1, with D perhaps matching TRBD2 (6 bases). V lost 1 base, J lost 4 bases, and 14 bases lay in between. Germline V gives CDR1 SGHAT, CDR2 FQNNGV. This CDR3 comprises 16 residues. CDR3 sequence reads: CASSLALGGRYNEQFF. The CDR3 DNA reads TGTGCCAGCAGCTTAGCGCTTGGAGGGCGGTACAATGAGCAGTTCTTC.

V is TRBV2 and J is TRBJ2-7; 9 bases agree with TRBD1. The CDR3 extends over 14 amino acids. Germline assignment: CDR1 SNHLY and CDR2 FYNNEI. The ends lost 2 bases at V and 5 bases at J; junction bases unmatched: 4. The CDR3 DNA sequence: TGTGCCAGCAGTGAAACCGGGACAGGGAACGAGCAGTACTTC. Its translation is CASSETGTGNEQYF.

On this clonotype itself: A much larger clone is a single base away; this may be a read error. The rearrangement joins TRBV4-1 to TRBJ2-1; D gene uncertain. Near its end, the DNA agrees better with TRBJ2-7, so the J call may be wrong. Germline-derived CDR1 and CDR2 are MGHRA and YSYEKL. The CDR3 is made up of 14 amino acids. CDR3 in amino acids: CASSQDPAYNEQYF. The CDR3, as DNA: TGCGCCAGCAGCCAAGATCCCGCCTACAATGAGCAGTACTTC.

The chain uses TRBV7-2 and TRBJ1-1, with TRBD1 as a possible D gene (5 bases). Trimming left V 1 base short and J 3 bases short, with 12 bases between. Germline V gene sequence: CDR1 SGHTA, CDR2 FQGNSA. The CDR3 covers 15 residues. CDR3 protein: CASSLGGFSYTEAFF. The CDR3, as DNA: TGTGCCAGCAGCTTAGGGGGCTTCTCGTACACTGAAGCTTTCTTT.